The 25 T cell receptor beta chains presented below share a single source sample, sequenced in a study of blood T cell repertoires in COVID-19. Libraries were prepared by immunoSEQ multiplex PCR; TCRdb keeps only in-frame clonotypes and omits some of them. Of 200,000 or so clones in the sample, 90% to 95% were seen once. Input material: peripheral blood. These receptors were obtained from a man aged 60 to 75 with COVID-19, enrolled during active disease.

CDR3: CASRPDTVEKLFF. The CDR3 region has the DNA TGTGCCAGCAGGCCCGATACGGTGGAAAAACTGTTTTTT. The genes are TRBV7-2 and TRBJ1-4, with no clear D. CDR3 size: 13 residues. Germline V gene data show CDR1 as SGHTA and CDR2 as FQGNSA. V shed 6 bases and J shed 8 bases, with 13 bases lying between them.

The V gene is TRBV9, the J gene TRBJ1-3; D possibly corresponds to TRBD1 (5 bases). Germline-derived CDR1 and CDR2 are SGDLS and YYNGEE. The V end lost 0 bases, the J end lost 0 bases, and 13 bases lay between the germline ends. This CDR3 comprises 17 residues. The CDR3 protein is CASSVEGGAFSGNTIYF. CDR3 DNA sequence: TGTGCCAGCAGCGTAGAAGGAGGGGCCTTCTCTGGAAACACCATATATTTT. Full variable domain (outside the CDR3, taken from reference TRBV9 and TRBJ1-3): DSGVTQTPKHLITATGQRVTLRCSPRSGDLSVYWYQQSLDQGLQFLIQYYNGEERAKGNILERFSAQQFPDLHSELNLSSLELGDSALYFCASSVEGGAFSGNTIYFGEGSWLTVV.

CDR3: CASSIERGRWTEAFF. CDR3 bases: TGTGCCAGTAGTATCGAAAGGGGGCGGTGGACTGAAGCTTTCTTT. This chain joins TRBV19 and TRBJ1-1; TRBD1 matches 7 bases. V trimming: 3 bases; J trimming: 5 bases; junction bases outside the gene matches: 9. CDR1 is LNHDA and CDR2 is SQIVND in the germline V gene (reference sequence). The CDR3 sequence is 15 residues long.

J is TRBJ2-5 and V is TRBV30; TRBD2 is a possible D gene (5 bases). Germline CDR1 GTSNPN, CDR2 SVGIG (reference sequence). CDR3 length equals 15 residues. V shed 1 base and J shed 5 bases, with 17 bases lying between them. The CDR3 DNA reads TGTGCCTGGAGTGACCGTCGGCTAGCCCGCGAGACCCAGTACTTC. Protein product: CAWSDRRLARETQYF.

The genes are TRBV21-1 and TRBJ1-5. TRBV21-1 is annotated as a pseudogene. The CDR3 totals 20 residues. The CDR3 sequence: CASSKGEWGPEEGSNQPQHF. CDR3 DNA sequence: TGTGCCAGCAGCAAGGGCGAGTGGGGCCCTGAGGAGGGTAGCAATCAGCCCCAGCATTTT.

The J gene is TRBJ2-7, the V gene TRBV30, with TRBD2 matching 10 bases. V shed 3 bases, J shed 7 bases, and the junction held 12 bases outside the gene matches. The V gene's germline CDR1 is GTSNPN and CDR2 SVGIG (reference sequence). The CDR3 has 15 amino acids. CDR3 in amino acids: CAWREGASGRYEQYF. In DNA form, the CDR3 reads TGTGCCTGGAGGGAGGGTGCTAGCGGGAGATATGAGCAGTACTTC.

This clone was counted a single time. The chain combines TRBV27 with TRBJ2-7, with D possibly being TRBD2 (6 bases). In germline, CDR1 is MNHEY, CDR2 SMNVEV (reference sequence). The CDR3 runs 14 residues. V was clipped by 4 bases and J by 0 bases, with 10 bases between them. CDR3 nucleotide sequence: TGTGCCAGCAGTTATGGAGGGACCTCCTACGAGCAGTACTTC. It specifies CASSYGGTSYEQYF.

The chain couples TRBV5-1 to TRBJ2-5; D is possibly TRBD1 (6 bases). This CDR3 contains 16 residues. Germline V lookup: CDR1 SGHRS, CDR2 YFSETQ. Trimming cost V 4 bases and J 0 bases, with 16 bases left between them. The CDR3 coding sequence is TGCGCCAGCAGCAAGATCGGGACAAGGAACCAAGAGACCCAGTACTTC. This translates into CASSKIGTRNQETQYF.

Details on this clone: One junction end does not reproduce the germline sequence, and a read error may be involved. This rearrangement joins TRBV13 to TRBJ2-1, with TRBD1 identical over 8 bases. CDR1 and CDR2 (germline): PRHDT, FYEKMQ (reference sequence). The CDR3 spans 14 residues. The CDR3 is CASSLGQGGDEQFF. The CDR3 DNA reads TGTGCCAGCAGCCTAGGACAGGGCGGTGATGAGCAGTTCTTC.

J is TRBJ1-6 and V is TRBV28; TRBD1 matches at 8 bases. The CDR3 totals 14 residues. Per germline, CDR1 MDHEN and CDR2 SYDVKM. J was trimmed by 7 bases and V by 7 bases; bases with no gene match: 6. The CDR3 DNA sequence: TGTGCCAGCACTTCGACAGGGGCCAATTCACCCCTCCACTTT. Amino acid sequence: CASTSTGANSPLHF.

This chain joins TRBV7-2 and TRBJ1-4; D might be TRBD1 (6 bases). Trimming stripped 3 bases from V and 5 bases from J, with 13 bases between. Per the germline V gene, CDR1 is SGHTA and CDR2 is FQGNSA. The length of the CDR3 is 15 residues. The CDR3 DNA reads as TGTGCCAGCAGCTTCCTGGACAGTGGGAATGAAAAACTGTTTTTT. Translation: CASSFLDSGNEKLFF.

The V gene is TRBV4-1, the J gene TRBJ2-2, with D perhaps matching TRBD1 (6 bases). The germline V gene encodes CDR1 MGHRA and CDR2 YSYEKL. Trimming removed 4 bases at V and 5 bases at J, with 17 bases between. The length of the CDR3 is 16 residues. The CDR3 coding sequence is TGCGCCAGCAGCCCCGGGCCCGTCCAGGGGACCGGGGAGCTGTTTTTT. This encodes CASSPGPVQGTGELFF.

The CDR3 DNA sequence: TGTGCCAGCAGTTACTCCCAAGCGGGAGCGGGGAATGAGCAGTTCTTC. It codes for CASSYSQAGAGNEQFF. The gene calls are TRBV6-5 and TRBJ2-1; 8 bases line up with TRBD2. CDR1 and CDR2 from the germline V gene are MNHEY and SVGAGI. The CDR3 runs 16 residues. Losses at the gene ends were 0 bases for V and 7 bases for J; bases not matched to a gene: 8.

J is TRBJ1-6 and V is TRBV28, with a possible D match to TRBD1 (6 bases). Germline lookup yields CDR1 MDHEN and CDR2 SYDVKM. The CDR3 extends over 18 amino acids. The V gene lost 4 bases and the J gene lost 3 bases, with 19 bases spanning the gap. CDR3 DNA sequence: TGTGCCAGCAGTTCTCCTATGGACAGCGATAACTATAATTCACCCCTCCACTTT. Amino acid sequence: CASSSPMDSDNYNSPLHF. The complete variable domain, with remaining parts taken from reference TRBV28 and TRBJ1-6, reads DVKVTQSSRYLVKRTGEKVFLECVQDMDHENMFWYRQDPGLGLRLIYFSYDVKMKEKGDIPEGYSVSREKKERFSLILESASTNQTSMYLCASSSPMDSDNYNSPLHFGNGTRLTVT.

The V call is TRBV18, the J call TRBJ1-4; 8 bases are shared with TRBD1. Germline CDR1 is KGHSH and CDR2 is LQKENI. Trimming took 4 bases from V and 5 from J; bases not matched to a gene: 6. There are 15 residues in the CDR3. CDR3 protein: CASSLGTGLNEKLFF. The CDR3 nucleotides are TGTGCCAGCTCACTAGGGACAGGACTGAATGAAAAACTGTTTTTT.

The CDR3 sequence is CASSLGLGLNTGELFF. The CDR3 nucleotides are TGTGCCAGCAGCTTGGGACTAGGTTTGAACACCGGGGAGCTGTTTTTT. The chain links TRBV5-8 to TRBJ2-2; TRBD2 is a possible D gene (6 bases). Trimming cost V 0 bases and J 1 base, with 10 bases left between them. Germline V lookup: CDR1 SGHTS, CDR2 YDEGEE. CDR3 length: 16 residues.

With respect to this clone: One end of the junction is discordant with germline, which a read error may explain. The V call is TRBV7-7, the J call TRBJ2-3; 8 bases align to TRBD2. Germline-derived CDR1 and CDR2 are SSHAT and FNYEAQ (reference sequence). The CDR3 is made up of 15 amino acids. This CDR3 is CASSLTVAGTDTQYF. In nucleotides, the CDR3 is TGTGCTAGCAGCCTAACGGTAGCGGGAACAGATACGCAGTATTTT.

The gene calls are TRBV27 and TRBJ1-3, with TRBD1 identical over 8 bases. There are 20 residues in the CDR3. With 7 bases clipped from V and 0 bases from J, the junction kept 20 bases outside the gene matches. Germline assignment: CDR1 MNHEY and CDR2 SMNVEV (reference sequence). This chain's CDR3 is CASMPGSGDRTPYSGNTIYF. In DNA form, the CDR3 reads TGTGCCAGCATGCCCGGTTCAGGGGACAGGACCCCTTACTCTGGAAACACCATATATTTT.

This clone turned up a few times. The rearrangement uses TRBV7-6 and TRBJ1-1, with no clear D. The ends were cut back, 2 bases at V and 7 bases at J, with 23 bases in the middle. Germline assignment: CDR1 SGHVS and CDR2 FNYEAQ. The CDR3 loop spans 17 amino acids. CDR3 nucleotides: TGTGCCAGCAGCTTAACCCCGGATGGGATTCAGCGGATTGAAGCTTTCTTT. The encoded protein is CASSLTPDGIQRIEAFF. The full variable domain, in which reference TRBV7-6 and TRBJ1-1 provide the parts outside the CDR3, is GAGVSQSPRYKVTKRGQDVALRCDPISGHVSLYWYRQALGQGPEFLTYFNYEAQQDKSGLPNDRFSAERPEGSISTLTIQRTEQRDSAMYRCASSLTPDGIQRIEAFFGQGTRLTVV.

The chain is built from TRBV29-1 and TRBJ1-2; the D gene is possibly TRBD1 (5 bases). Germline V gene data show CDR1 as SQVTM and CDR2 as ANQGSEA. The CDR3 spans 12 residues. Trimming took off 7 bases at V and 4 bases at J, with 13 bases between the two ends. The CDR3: CSGSRDFYGYTF. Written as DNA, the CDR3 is TGCAGCGGTAGCAGGGATTTCTATGGCTACACCTTC.

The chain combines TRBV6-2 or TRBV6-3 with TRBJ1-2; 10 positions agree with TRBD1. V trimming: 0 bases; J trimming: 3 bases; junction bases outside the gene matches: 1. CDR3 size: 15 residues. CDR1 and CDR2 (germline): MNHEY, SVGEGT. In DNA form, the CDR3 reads TGTGCCAGCAGTTACTCGACAGGGGGCTACTATGGCTACACCTTC. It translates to CASSYSTGGYYGYTF.

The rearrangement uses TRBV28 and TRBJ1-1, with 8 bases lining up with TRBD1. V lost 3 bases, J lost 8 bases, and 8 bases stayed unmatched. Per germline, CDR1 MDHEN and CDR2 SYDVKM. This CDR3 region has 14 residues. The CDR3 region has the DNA TGTGCCAGCAGTTTGGACAGGGTGGGGAAAGAAGCTTTCTTT. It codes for CASSLDRVGKEAFF.

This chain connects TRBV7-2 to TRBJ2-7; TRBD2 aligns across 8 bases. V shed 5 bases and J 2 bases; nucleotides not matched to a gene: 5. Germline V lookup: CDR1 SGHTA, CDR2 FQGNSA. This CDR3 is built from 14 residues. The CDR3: CASSASGPPYEQYF. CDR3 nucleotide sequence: TGTGCCAGCAGCGCTAGCGGGCCCCCCTACGAGCAGTACTTC. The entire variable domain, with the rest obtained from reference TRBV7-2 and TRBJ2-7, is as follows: GAGVSQSPSNKVTEKGKDVELRCDPISGHTALYWYRQSLGQGLEFLIYFQGNSAPDKSGLPSDRFSAERTGGSVSTLTIQRTQQEDSAVYLCASSASGPPYEQYFGPGTRLTVT.

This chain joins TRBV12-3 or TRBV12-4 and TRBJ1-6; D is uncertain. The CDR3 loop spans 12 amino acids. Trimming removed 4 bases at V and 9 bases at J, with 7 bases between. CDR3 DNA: TGTGCCAGCAGTTCCCAGTTTTCACCCCTCCACTTT. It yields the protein CASSSQFSPLHF.

The CDR3 is CASSPGFNYGYTF. The CDR3 DNA reads as TGTGCCAGCAGTCCAGGGTTTAACTATGGCTACACCTTC. This rearrangement joins TRBV11-1 to TRBJ1-2, with D perhaps matching TRBD1 (5 bases). In germline, CDR1 is SGHAT, CDR2 FQDESV (reference sequence). The CDR3 loop spans 13 amino acids. Trimming pared 6 bases from V and 1 base from J, leaving 9 bases between. The variable domain in full, completed from reference TRBV11-1 and TRBJ1-2, reads EAEVAQSPRYKITEKSQAVAFWCDPISGHATLYWYRQILGQGPELLVQFQDESVVDDSQLPKDRFSAERLKGVDSTLKIQPAELGDSAMYLCASSPGFNYGYTFGSGTRLTVV.